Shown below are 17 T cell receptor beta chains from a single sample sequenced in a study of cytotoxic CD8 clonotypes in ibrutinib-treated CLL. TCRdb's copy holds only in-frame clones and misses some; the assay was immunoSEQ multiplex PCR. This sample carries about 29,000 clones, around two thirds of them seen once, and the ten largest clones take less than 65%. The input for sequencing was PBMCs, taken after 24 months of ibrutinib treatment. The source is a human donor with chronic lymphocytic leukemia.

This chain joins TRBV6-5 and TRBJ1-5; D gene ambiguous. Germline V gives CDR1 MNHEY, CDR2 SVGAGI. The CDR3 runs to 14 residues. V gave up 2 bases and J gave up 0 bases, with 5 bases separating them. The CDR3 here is CASSYRYSNQPQHF. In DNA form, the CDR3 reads TGTGCCAGCAGTTACCGGTATAGCAATCAGCCCCAGCATTTT.

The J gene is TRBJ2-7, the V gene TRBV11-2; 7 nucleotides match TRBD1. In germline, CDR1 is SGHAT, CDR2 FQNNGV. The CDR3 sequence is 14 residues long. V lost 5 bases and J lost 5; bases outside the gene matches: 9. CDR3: CASSEGQLRNEQYF. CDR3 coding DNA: TGTGCCAGCAGCGAGGGACAGCTGAGGAACGAGCAGTACTTC.

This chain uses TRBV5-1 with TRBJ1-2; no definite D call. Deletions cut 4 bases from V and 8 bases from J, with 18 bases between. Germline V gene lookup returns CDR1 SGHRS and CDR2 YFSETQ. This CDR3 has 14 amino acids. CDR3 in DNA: TGCGCCAGCAGCGATGGTGTGCGCAGATCCGGCTACACCTTC. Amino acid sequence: CASSDGVRRSGYTF.

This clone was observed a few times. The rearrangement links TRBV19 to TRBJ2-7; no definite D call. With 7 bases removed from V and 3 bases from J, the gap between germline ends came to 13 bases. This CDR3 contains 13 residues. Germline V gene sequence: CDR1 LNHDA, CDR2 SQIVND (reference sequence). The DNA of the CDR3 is TGTGCCAGTATGTCGCGGCAGAGCTACGAGCAGTACTTC. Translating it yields CASMSRQSYEQYF. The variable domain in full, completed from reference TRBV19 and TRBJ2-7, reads DGGITQSPKYLFRKEGQNVTLSCEQNLNHDAMYWYRQDPGQGLRLIYYSQIVNDFQKGDIAEGYSVSREKKESFPLTVTSAQKNPTAFYLCASMSRQSYEQYFGPGTRLTVT.

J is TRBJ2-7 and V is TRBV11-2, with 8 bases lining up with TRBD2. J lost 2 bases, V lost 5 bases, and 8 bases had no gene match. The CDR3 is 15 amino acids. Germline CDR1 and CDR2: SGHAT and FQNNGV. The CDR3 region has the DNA TGTGCCAGCAGCCTTAGCGGGGCTGGGACCTACGAGCAGTACTTC. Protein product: CASSLSGAGTYEQYF.

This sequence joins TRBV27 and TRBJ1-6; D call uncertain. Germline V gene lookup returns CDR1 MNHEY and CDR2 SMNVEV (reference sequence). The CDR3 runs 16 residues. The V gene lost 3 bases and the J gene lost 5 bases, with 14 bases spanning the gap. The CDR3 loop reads CASSFRVSRNNSPLHF. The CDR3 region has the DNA TGTGCCAGCAGTTTTCGGGTGAGCAGAAATAATTCACCCCTCCACTTT.

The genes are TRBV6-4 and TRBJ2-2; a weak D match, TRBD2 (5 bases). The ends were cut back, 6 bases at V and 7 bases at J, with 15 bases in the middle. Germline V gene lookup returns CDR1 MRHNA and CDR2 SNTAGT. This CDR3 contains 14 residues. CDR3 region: CASRRASMGGELFF. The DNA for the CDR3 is TGTGCCAGCAGGCGGGCCTCCATGGGCGGGGAGCTGTTTTTT.

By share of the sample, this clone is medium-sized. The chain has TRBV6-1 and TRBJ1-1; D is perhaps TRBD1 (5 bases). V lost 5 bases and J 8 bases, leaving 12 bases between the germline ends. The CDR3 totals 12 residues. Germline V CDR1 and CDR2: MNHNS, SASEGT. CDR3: CASSTRQLEAFF. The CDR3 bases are TGTGCCAGCAGTACCCGACAGCTGGAAGCTTTCTTT.

The CDR3 region has the DNA TGTGCCAGCAGTTCTAACATGGATGGCTACACCTTC. Its protein product is CASSSNMDGYTF. The chain has TRBV27 and TRBJ1-2; no clear D. The V end lost 4 bases, the J end lost 6 bases, and 9 bases lay between the germline ends. CDR3 size: 12 residues. The germline V gene has CDR1 MNHEY and CDR2 SMNVEV (reference sequence).

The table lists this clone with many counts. CDR3 loop: CATLENEKLFF. Written as DNA, the CDR3 is TGTGCCACCCTCGAAAATGAAAAACTGTTTTTT. This sequence joins TRBV2 and TRBJ1-4; D unresolved. The CDR3 contains 11 residues. The germline gives CDR1 SNHLY, CDR2 FYNNEI. Trimming left V 10 bases short and J 5 bases short, with 8 bases between.

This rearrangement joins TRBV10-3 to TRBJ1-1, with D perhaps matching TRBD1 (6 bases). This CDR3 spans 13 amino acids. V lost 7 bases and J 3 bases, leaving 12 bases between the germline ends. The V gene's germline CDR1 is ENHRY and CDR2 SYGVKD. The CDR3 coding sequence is TGTGCCATCACTCGGACAGAGGACACTGAAGCTTTCTTT. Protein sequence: CAITRTEDTEAFF.

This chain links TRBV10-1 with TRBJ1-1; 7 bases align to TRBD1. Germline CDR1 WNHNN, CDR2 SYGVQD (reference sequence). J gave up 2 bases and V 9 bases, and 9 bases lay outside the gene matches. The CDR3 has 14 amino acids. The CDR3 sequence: CASLKGQQNTEAFF. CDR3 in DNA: TGCGCCAGTTTAAAGGGACAGCAAAACACTGAAGCTTTCTTT.

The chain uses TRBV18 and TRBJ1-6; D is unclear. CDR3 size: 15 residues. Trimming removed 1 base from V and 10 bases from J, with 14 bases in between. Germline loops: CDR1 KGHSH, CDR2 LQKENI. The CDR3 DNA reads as TGTGCCAGCTCACCACGGGCGGGAGTAGAATCACCCCTCCACTTT. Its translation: CASSPRAGVESPLHF. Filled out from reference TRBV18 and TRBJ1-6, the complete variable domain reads NAGVMQNPRHLVRRRGQEARLRCSPMKGHSHVYWYRQLPEEGLKFMVYLQKENIIDESGMPKERFSAEFPKEGPSILRIQQVVRGDSAAYFCASSPRAGVESPLHFGNGTRLTVT.

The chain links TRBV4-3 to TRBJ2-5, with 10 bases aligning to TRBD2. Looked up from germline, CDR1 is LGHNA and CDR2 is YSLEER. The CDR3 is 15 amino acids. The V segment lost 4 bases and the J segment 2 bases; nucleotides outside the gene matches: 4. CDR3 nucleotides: TGCGCCAGCAGCCTAGGACTAGCGGAACAAGAGACCCAGTACTTC. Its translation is CASSLGLAEQETQYF.

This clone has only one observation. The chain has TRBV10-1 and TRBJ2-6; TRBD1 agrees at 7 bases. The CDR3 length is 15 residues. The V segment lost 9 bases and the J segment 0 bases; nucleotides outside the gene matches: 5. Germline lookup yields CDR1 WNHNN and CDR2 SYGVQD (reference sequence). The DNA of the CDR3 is TGCGCCAGTAGACAGGGCTTCTCTGGGGCCAACGTCCTGACTTTC. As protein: CASRQGFSGANVLTF.

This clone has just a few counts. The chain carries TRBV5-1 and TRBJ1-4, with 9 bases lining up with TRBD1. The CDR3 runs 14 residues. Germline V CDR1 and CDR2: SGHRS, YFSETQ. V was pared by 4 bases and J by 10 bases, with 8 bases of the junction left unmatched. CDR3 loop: CASSPGTGQAKLFF. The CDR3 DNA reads TGCGCCAGCAGCCCTGGGACAGGGCAGGCAAAACTGTTTTTT.

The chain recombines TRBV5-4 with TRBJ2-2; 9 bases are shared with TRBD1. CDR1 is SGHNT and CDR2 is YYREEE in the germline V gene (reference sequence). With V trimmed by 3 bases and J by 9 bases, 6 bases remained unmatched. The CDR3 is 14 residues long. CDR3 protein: CASSWDRAFRELFF. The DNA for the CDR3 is TGTGCCAGCAGCTGGGACAGGGCCTTTCGGGAGCTGTTTTTT.